One sample yielded the 8 T cell receptor beta chains listed below, sequenced in a study of blood T cell repertoires in COVID-19. Clones were read by immunoSEQ multiplex PCR, and TCRdb kept only the in-frame ones, dropping some. Seen here are about 88,000 clones, 80% to 90% observed once, and the top ten hold over 8.5%. Sequencing was carried out using peripheral blood. These receptor sequences come from a man aged 80 or over with acute or convalescent COVID-19.

Points on this clone: At the DNA level, this CDR3 is encoded by other sequences in the same sample as well. V is TRBV6-5 and J is TRBJ1-4, with 9 bases aligning to TRBD1. Germline values: CDR1 MNHEY, CDR2 SVGAGI. V gave up 2 bases and J gave up 7 bases; unmatched junction bases: 2. The length of the CDR3 is 14 residues. The CDR3 nucleotides read TGTGCCAGCAGTTACGGGGACAGGGCTGAAAAACTGTTTTTT. This sequence encodes CASSYGDRAEKLFF.

This chain connects TRBV12-3 or TRBV12-4 to TRBJ1-1; 7 bases map to TRBD1. J lost 7 bases, V lost 5 bases, and 4 bases had no gene match. This CDR3 region has 12 residues. CDR3 in DNA: TGTGCCAGCAGTCCGCGGGACAGTGAAGCTTTCTTT. It is translated as CASSPRDSEAFF.

The chain joins TRBV7-3 to TRBJ2-1; a weak D match, TRBD2 (6 bases). Germline V gene data show CDR1 as SGHTA and CDR2 as FQGTGA. V was clipped by 1 base and J by 3 bases, with 10 bases between them. This CDR3 contains 15 residues. For the CDR3, the DNA is TGTGCCAGCAGCTTAAGCGGGGCTGGCTACAATGAGCAGTTCTTC. Protein sequence: CASSLSGAGYNEQFF.

J is TRBJ2-5 and V is TRBV5-1, with 7 bases identical to TRBD1. Germline trimming cut 6 bases from V and 4 bases from J; bases unmatched to any gene: 21. The CDR3 runs to 18 residues. Germline lookup yields CDR1 SGHRS and CDR2 YFSETQ. CDR3 sequence (DNA): TGCGCCAGCACAGGAGCCCCGAAGAAACAACAGGGGAGAGAGACCCAGTACTTC. This gives the protein CASTGAPKKQQGRETQYF.

This clone was counted once. The rearrangement links TRBV6-5 to TRBJ1-2; 7 bases agree with TRBD1. The CDR3 runs 13 residues. Losses at the gene ends were 7 bases for V and 2 bases for J; bases not matched to a gene: 4. CDR1 is MNHEY and CDR2 is SVGAGI in the germline V gene. Here the CDR3 reads CASTGQANYGYTF. The DNA for the CDR3 is TGTGCCAGCACCGGACAGGCCAACTATGGCTACACCTTC.

V and J are TRBV5-1 and TRBJ2-3; tentative D call: TRBD1 (7 bases). This CDR3 region has 17 residues. V lost 4 bases and J 1 base, leaving 19 bases between the germline ends. Germline CDR1 and CDR2: SGHRS and YFSETQ. The CDR3 protein is CASSPGGGSLGTDTQYF. CDR3 nucleotide sequence: TGCGCCAGCAGCCCCGGAGGGGGCAGCCTCGGCACAGATACGCAGTATTTT.

The V and J genes are TRBV27 and TRBJ1-4; D gene ambiguous. The V and J ends lost 6 bases and 7 bases respectively, with 15 bases between them. The CDR3 has 14 residues. CDR1 and CDR2 from the germline V gene are MNHEY and SMNVEV (reference sequence). This CDR3 is CASRGQLEGEKLFF. As DNA, the CDR3 is TGTGCCAGCAGAGGGCAACTTGAGGGTGAAAAACTGTTTTTT.

V and J are TRBV7-2 and TRBJ1-5; D might be TRBD1 (5 bases). The ends were cut back, 5 bases at V and 7 bases at J, with 18 bases in the middle. The CDR3 consists of 15 residues. The germline gives CDR1 SGHTA, CDR2 FQGNSA. The CDR3 DNA reads TGTGCCAGCAGCCCCTGGGGGGGTGGCGGCCAGCCCCAGCATTTT. This translates into CASSPWGGGGQPQHF.